The present TCR beta chain was sequenced within a study of cytomegalovirus exposure and HLA in healthy donors (dated by TCRdb to about 2017). In terms of the full investigation: In an earlier analysis of some 610 of the donors, 276 Gb of sequence data and 95 million to 130 million unique TCR beta sequences from 150 million to 200 million T cells were reported. Among roughly 370 genotyped donors of the cohort, an average of around 240,000 unique TCR beta nucleotide sequences were sequenced per donor, 15% to 20% of them non-productive. Genome-wide SNP genotypes for about 65% of the roughly 670 donors were used in a later genetic analysis, which treated that subset as a discovery cohort. Both class I and class II loci were covered by HLA typing, at four-digit resolution. A separate validation cohort of 100 to 150 different subjects was used in addition to the approximately 700-subject first cohort. The number of donors typed differed by locus, with about 629-640 for A, B, C, DRB1 and DQB1, around 520 for DQA1, 600 to 610 for DPA1, and approximately 470 for DPB1. The study used immunosequencing to profile the T cell repertoires of approximately 640 subjects and linked those repertoires to cytomegalovirus serostatus. Roughly 5 DR-DQ haplotypes were handled as single units for association and clustering because linkage in the cohort was strong. To predict cytomegalovirus infection status, the study brought together high-throughput TCR immunosequencing, statistical association of individual TCRs with disease status, and machine learning. The aim of the study was to test whether cataloging public T cell receptors could identify signatures of past pathogen exposure. The genetic ancestry cluster associated with self-reported Caucasian donors included about four fifths of the roughly 380 genotyped donors. An earlier analysis of 587 of the donors used high-throughput TCR beta sequencing to judge whether each TCR beta V gene segment behaved as functional or pseudogenic. All discovery cohort repertoires had been generated on a single sequencing platform. An early release that covered about 640 HLA-typed donors contained around 300 gigabases of sequencing data and roughly 84 million unique TCR sequences. To study patterns of TCR occurrence, a later analysis re-analyzed previously published TCR beta repertoires from under 750 donors and added high-resolution HLA genotyping. The later analysis used no new phenotypic data to find candidate immune exposures, relying instead on TCR beta sequences and their occurrence across donors. Alongside the repertoire data, information on donor age, sex, ethnicity and CMV serostatus was compiled. The study at large found these results: HLA typing was unavailable for some donors at each locus, so association tests used only the typed subset. In a later analysis, HLA-associated TCR beta chains were found to be more clonally expanded and to have lower generation probabilities than equally common non-associated chains. When HLA alleles, especially DR and DQ, strongly co-occurred, TCR associations were difficult to assign to individual alleles. The only immune exposure information available for the cohort was CMV serostatus. Presence/absence analyses assumed roughly uniform sequencing depth across donors, an assumption that may not hold. A cluster of highly shared sequence variants was judged likely to be a technical artifact of the sequencing pipeline. A further reported finding was that TCR beta sequences accurately predicted the HLA-A and HLA-B alleles for most subjects in the first cohort. Compared with the 666-donor mean, donors in an Asian-associated ancestry cluster had fewer N-insertions in productive TCRs, according to a later genetic analysis. Correlated functional status among segregating V segments might be attributable to linkage disequilibrium, but an unknown experimental factor could not be ruled out. A total of fewer than 200 TCR beta chains were listed by the study as associated with cytomegalovirus. At a false discovery rate of 0.05, a later analysis linked some 17,000 TCR beta sequences to specific HLA alleles. Some IMGT-functional V segments, including TRBV6-2 and TRBV6-3, could not be told apart with the 87-base-pair reads, so those segments were excluded. The cohort was sequenced for TCR beta chains only, and without alpha or paired-chain data the features that could be detected were limited. An association between a missense DCLRE1C variant and V-gene and J-gene trimming of TCR beta chains was found in a later genetic analysis and replicated in an independent cohort. The classifier was reported to diagnose cytomegalovirus status with high specificity and sensitivity in both the original cohort and the validation cohort. A later analysis reported that several top co-occurrence clusters appeared linked to parvovirus B19, influenza, CMV and Epstein-Barr virus. An earlier analysis of approximately 600 of the donors showed that most TCR beta V segments appeared in productive rearrangements either about 87% or about 30% of the time, which broadly matched IMGT annotations. In vitro tests confirmed that a few of the cytomegalovirus-associated TCR beta chains recognize cytomegalovirus antigens. The authors suggested that the approach could potentially be generalized to other disease states and immunological phenotypes. In a later analysis, most CMV-associated TCR beta chains were found to appear HLA-restricted, with HLA associations seemingly driven largely by CMV exposure. While some public TCRs were present in many individuals, most TCR sequences turned up only very rarely across donors. The earlier analysis of approximately 560 of the donors excluded some 15 rarely observed V segments, including chromosome 9 orphons, because counts were too low. A later analysis found that TCR association rates varied across HLA loci, with DRB1 alleles showing the most associated TCRs and HLA-C alleles the fewest.

The cohort was made up of about 670 healthy bone marrow donors. At the time of sampling, every cohort member was nominally healthy, though immune exposures that went unrecorded were likely present. The donor tested CMV seropositive and was one of the 289 seropositive cohort members. Each donor provided a peripheral blood sample, and peripheral blood mononuclear cells were used for TCR beta sequencing. The Qiagen DNeasy Blood Extraction Kit was used to extract genomic DNA from the blood cell samples. The library was made by the immunoSEQ multiplex PCR assay. The multiplex PCR relied on a mix of 60 forward primers for TCR Vbeta segments and 13 reverse primers for TCR Jbeta segments. Amplification of the CDR3 region of rearranged TCR beta genes was performed with a multiplex PCR assay on genomic DNA. The amplified TCR beta libraries were sequenced on the Illumina HiSeq System as 87-base-pair reads. The paper's data handling went like this. Across the 666 repertoires, a later analysis counted some 81 million unique TCR beta chains, some 11 million of which were shared by at least two donors. Raw reads were error-corrected and collapsed into unique sequences by a nearest-neighbor algorithm in which closely related sequences were merged to remove PCR and sequencing errors. CDR3 sequences were aligned to IMGT reference sequences to assign V, D and J gene segments. For a sequence to be retained, a match of at least six nucleotides to both a V gene segment and a J gene segment was required. Rearrangements were classified as productive when the CDR3 lacked stop codons and remained in frame with V and J, and all other rearrangements were classified as non-productive. Following IMGT convention, CDR3 was defined as the stretch from the second conserved V-encoded cysteine up to the conserved J-encoded phenylalanine. The earlier analysis of 500 to 600 of the donors excluded sequences that lacked an unambiguous match to a single V gene segment. An earlier analysis of over 450 of the donors classified V segments as functional when productive rearrangements were above 56.7% and as segregating when the standard deviation between donors was above 5%. A statistical classification framework was built for diagnosing cytomegalovirus status from the catalog of TCR beta chain sequences. V and J gene assignment, in a later analysis, came from comparing TCR nucleotide sequences with IMGT/GENE-DB human TR gene sequences. The TCRdist pipeline was used in a later analysis to assign CDR3 sequences and most-parsimonious VDJ recombination scenarios. In a later analysis, each TCR beta chain was defined by its CDR3 amino acid sequence together with its V-gene family, and reads without a unique V-gene family were excluded. As a way to deal with suspected cross-contamination and a sequencing artifact, a later analysis dropped 450 to 600 nucleotide sequences that were highly shared and had low generation probability. In a later analysis, a clonal expansion index was calculated for each public chain from normalized within-repertoire ranks of inferred template counts. In a later analysis, generation probabilities were computed with a VDJ recombination model fitted to out-of-frame rearrangements, and the resulting probabilities were checked against IGoR. Hypergeometric tests were used in a later analysis to score TCR-TCR, TCR-HLA and TCR-CMV co-occurrence, with a repertoire-size bias correction applied to the TCR pairs. A later analysis estimated false discovery rates by permuting HLA or CMV assignments 20 times. In a later analysis, co-occurring TCRs were grouped using DBSCAN, with TCRdist sequence similarity added in when clustering inside HLA-allele-positive subsets. For co-occurrence clustering, repertoires with fewer than 30,000 or more than 120,000 public chains were excluded, along with roughly five repertoires with anomalous nucleotide sharing. The clones in this table, taken by TCRdb from immuneACCESS, are in-frame only. Not every clone is retained; where verified, under half of the shortfall comes from an unresolved V gene, and the cause of the rest is unknown. D and trimming were read from the DNA, whereas the V and J calls and clone size are those reported in that table. This sample has under 200,000 clones in its table, and roughly 72% of those were observed once. 2% to 2.5% of the sample is in the top ten clones.

As to this clone: Its antigen is currently not known. Base-call qualities are not available, and no considerably larger clone is one nucleotide away.

Via the germline V gene, CDR1 is LGHNT and CDR2 FRNRAP. Reading from cysteine to phenylalanine, the CDR3 counts 13 amino acids. Only the CDR3 part of the read is kept: 39 bases, read in frame from the first base. Trimming takes 0 bases from V and 10 bases from J, and the germline ends sit 10 bases apart. The sequenced sample was PBMCs. In this chain, TRBV12-5 is recombined with TRBJ2-1; the D gene is unclear. The clonotype was recovered from a woman aged 25-40 years in good health and CMV-seropositive. The sequence in DNA is TGTGCTAGTGGTTTGGTCACCCTTGGCGAGCAGTTCTTC. The resulting protein is CASGLVTLGEQFF.